The clone carrying this T cell receptor beta chain was counted ten times or more. The antigen remains unidentified. Unique molecular identifiers featured in how the TCRbeta library was prepared. TCRdb re-called the PCR reads with MiXCR, one entry per CDR3 protein. The profile shows 600,000 to 700,000 distinct CDR3 sequences, 13% of them singletons. The trim removed 5 bases at V and 5 bases at J, leaving 11 bases unmatched. This CDR3 is built from 15 residues. Germline V gene lookup returns CDR1 SEHNR and CDR2 FQNEAQ (reference sequence). This sample was taken from a study of T-cell reconstitution after alpha-beta-depleted transplantation in children. The study, taken as a whole, reports: T-cell counts and diversity at one year following transplant were attributed mainly to newly produced T cells. The origin of alpha-beta T cells about two months after transplant was reportedly several hundred expanded graft clones.

The starting material was PBMCs, obtained before TCRalphabeta/CD19-depleted stem cell transplant. This sequence originates from a girl aged 2 to 9 with congenital amegakaryocytic thrombocytopenia, due to receive a stem cell transplant. V gene TRBV7-9 combines with J gene TRBJ1-2; 7 nucleotides line up with TRBD1. The CDR3 coding sequence is TGTGCCAGCAGCCCCCCCGGGACAGACGAGTATGGCTACACCTTC. Amino acid sequence: CASSPPGTDEYGYTF.